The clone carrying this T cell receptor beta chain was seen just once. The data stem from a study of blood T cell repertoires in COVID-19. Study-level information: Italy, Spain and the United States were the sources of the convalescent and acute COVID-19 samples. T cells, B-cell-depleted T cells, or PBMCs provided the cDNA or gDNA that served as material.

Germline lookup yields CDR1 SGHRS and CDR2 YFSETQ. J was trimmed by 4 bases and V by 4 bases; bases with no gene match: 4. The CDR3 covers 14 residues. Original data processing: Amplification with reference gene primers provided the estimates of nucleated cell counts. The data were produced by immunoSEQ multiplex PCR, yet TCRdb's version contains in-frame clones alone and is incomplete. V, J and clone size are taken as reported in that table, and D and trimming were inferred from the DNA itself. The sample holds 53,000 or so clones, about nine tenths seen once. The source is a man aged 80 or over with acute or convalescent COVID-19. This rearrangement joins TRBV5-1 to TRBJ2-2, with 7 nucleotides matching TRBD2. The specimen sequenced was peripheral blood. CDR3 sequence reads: CASSPGGGTGELFF. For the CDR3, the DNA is TGCGCCAGCAGCCCTGGGGGGGGCACCGGGGAGCTGTTTTTT.